The 28 T cell receptor beta chains below were found in one sample sequenced in a study of T-cell reconstitution after alpha-beta-depleted transplantation in children. For TCRbeta, the library was prepared with unique molecular identifiers. TCRdb re-derived calls from the PCR reads in MiXCR, one entry per CDR3 protein. The profile shows some 350,000 distinct CDR3 sequences, 10% of them singletons. The material sequenced was PBMCs from the stem cell graft donor, taken from the stem cell graft. The receptors stem from a human donor who donated a stem cell graft to a child with acute lymphoblastic leukemia.

The V and J genes are TRBV7-2 and TRBJ2-1; no firm D call. Germline CDR1 and CDR2: SGHTA and FQGNSA. V gave up 1 base and J gave up 5 bases, with 9 bases separating them. The CDR3 has 14 residues. The CDR3 nucleotides are TGTGCCAGCAGCTTAGTTGTGGGTAACAATGAGCAGTTCTTC. Translated: CASSLVVGNNEQFF.

The chain carries TRBV7-9 and TRBJ2-1, with unresolved D. Trimming took 0 bases from V and 8 from J, leaving 11 bases between them. CDR3 length: 14 amino acids. CDR1 SEHNR and CDR2 FQNEAQ come from the germline V gene (reference sequence). In DNA, the CDR3 is TGTGCCAGCAGCTTAGCTATACCCGGCCATGAGCAGTTCTTC. It encodes CASSLAIPGHEQFF. Full variable domain (outside the CDR3, taken from reference TRBV7-9 and TRBJ2-1): DTGVSQNPRHKITKRGQNVTFRCDPISEHNRLYWYRQTLGQGPEFLTYFQNEAQLEKSRLLSDRFSAERPKGSFSTLEIQRTEQGDSAMYLCASSLAIPGHEQFFGPGTRLTVL.

V is TRBV27 and J is TRBJ2-1; 9 bases are shared with TRBD1. Losses at the gene ends were 4 bases for V and 7 bases for J; bases not matched to a gene: 17. Germline lookup yields CDR1 MNHEY and CDR2 SMNVEV (reference sequence). The CDR3 is made up of 18 amino acids. As DNA, the CDR3 is TGTGCCAGCAGTTCGATACACCAGGACAGGGGACTTGTTAATGAGCAGTTCTTC. Its translation: CASSSIHQDRGLVNEQFF.

V and J are TRBV19 and TRBJ2-7, with D perhaps matching TRBD2 (5 bases). CDR1 is LNHDA and CDR2 is SQIVND in the germline V gene (reference sequence). The CDR3 consists of 14 residues. The V end lost 3 bases, the J end lost 6 bases, and 15 bases lay between the germline ends. As DNA, the CDR3 is TGTGCCAGTAGTATTGGACTCGATCGAGGCGAGCAGTACTTC. Encoded protein: CASSIGLDRGEQYF.

This chain's CDR3 is CAWSLAGDEQYF. The CDR3 DNA reads TGTGCCTGGAGTTTAGCAGGGGACGAGCAGTACTTC. The chain joins TRBV30 to TRBJ2-7; a possible D gene is TRBD1 (6 bases). The CDR3 runs to 12 residues. V was shortened by 2 bases and J by 5 bases, with 10 bases between the two germline ends. Germline-derived CDR1 and CDR2 are GTSNPN and SVGIG (reference sequence).

With regard to this clonotype: At one of its ends the junction is not consistent with the germline gene, which may arise from a read error. The chain uses TRBV4-1 and TRBJ2-6; TRBD2 is a possible D gene (7 bases). This CDR3 region has 15 residues. Germline assignment: CDR1 MGHRA and CDR2 YSYEKL. CDR3 DNA: TGCGCCAGCAGCCTCGACGAAGGGGGGGCCAACGGCCTGACTTTC. The encoded protein is CASSLDEGGANGLTF.

This chain joins TRBV12-5 and TRBJ2-7; the D is unclear. With 6 bases removed from V and 3 bases from J, the gap between germline ends came to 15 bases. The CDR3 has 14 residues. Germline V lookup: CDR1 LGHNT, CDR2 FRNRAP. CDR3 amino acids: CASGHWISLYEQYF. For the CDR3, the DNA is TGTGCTAGTGGGCACTGGATTTCCCTCTACGAGCAGTACTTC. The full variable domain, its missing parts supplied by reference TRBV12-5 and TRBJ2-7, is DARVTQTPRHKVTEMGQEVTMRCQPILGHNTVFWYRQTMMQGLELLAYFRNRAPLDDSGMPKDRFSAEMPDATLATLKIQPSEPRDSAVYFCASGHWISLYEQYFGPGTRLTVT.

Only a few counts were recorded for this clonotype. The chain combines TRBV5-1 with TRBJ1-2, with 9 positions matching TRBD1. Germline-derived CDR1 and CDR2 are SGHRS and YFSETQ. With V trimmed by 1 base and J by 7 bases, 14 bases remained unmatched. The length of the CDR3 is 17 residues. The CDR3: CASSLSDPTGGSRGYTF. The CDR3 nucleotides read TGCGCCAGCAGCTTGTCCGATCCGACAGGGGGTAGTCGTGGCTACACCTTC.

This clonotype was found many times. CDR3 residues: CSVDTGQETQYF. CDR3 nucleotides: TGCAGCGTTGACACAGGGCAAGAGACCCAGTACTTC. The chain couples TRBV29-1 to TRBJ2-5, with a tentative D call TRBD1 (6 bases). CDR3 length: 12 residues. V gave up 3 bases and J gave up 2 bases, with 7 bases separating them. Germline loops: CDR1 SQVTM, CDR2 ANQGSEA.

In its sample, this clonotype was seen many times. The rearrangement joins TRBV29-1 to TRBJ2-1, with D tentatively TRBD2 (5 bases). V lost 1 base and J lost 9, with 13 bases in between. Germline lookup yields CDR1 SQVTM and CDR2 ANQGSEA. The length of the CDR3 is 13 residues. The CDR3 DNA follows: TGCAGCGTTGAAGGGTATCCCCGGGGTGAGCAGTTCTTC. Its protein product is CSVEGYPRGEQFF.

This clonotype has a count of ten or more. V and J are TRBV7-2 and TRBJ1-5, with a tentative D call TRBD1 (6 bases). The germline V gene has CDR1 SGHTA and CDR2 FQGNSA. The CDR3 is 15 residues long. V was shortened by 5 bases and J by 4 bases, with 15 bases between the two germline ends. The CDR3 spells CASSLKWGANQPQHF. The CDR3 DNA sequence: TGTGCCAGCAGCCTTAAATGGGGGGCGAATCAGCCCCAGCATTTT. Filled out from reference TRBV7-2 and TRBJ1-5, the complete variable domain reads GAGVSQSPSNKVTEKGKDVELRCDPISGHTALYWYRQSLGQGLEFLIYFQGNSAPDKSGLPSDRFSAERTGGSVSTLTIQRTQQEDSAVYLCASSLKWGANQPQHFGDGTRLSIL.

This clonotype was seen a few times. This rearrangement joins TRBV11-2 to TRBJ2-7, with 12 positions matching TRBD1. Germline V gives CDR1 SGHAT, CDR2 FQNNGV. The J segment lost 8 bases and the V segment lost 5 bases, leaving 7 bases of the junction unmatched. The CDR3 is 14 amino acids. CDR3 in amino acids: CASSPPGQGAQQYF. The CDR3 DNA sequence: TGTGCCAGCAGCCCCCCGGGACAGGGGGCCCAGCAGTACTTC.

This clonotype was counted many times. The chain recombines TRBV12-3 or TRBV12-4 with TRBJ1-2; perhaps TRBD1 as D (5 bases). V was trimmed by 3 bases and J by 8 bases, leaving 10 bases between them. The CDR3 runs 12 residues. The CDR3 reads CASSLGGRGYTF. The CDR3, as DNA: TGTGCCAGCAGTTTGGGGGGTAGGGGCTACACCTTC.

The chain has TRBV12-3 or TRBV12-4 and TRBJ1-2; D uncertain. CDR3 length equals 14 residues. V was pared by 5 bases and J by 7 bases, with 17 bases between. CDR3 sequence (DNA): TGTGCCAGCAGTCCGTACGAGGGTCGGCCTGGCTACACCTTC. Its protein is CASSPYEGRPGYTF.

This chain joins TRBV27 and TRBJ2-7, with 7 bases lining up with TRBD2. J was trimmed by 7 bases and V by 3 bases; bases with no gene match: 9. Germline lookup yields CDR1 MNHEY and CDR2 SMNVEV (reference sequence). The CDR3 covers 14 residues. As DNA, the CDR3 is TGTGCCAGCAGTTTGGTGGGAGGGCCGGGGGAGCAGTACTTC. Amino acids: CASSLVGGPGEQYF.

The gene calls are TRBV7-9 and TRBJ2-1; the match to TRBD2 covers 10 bases. This CDR3 is 15 amino acids long. The germline gives CDR1 SEHNR, CDR2 FQNEAQ (reference sequence). V gave up 1 base and J gave up 8 bases; unmatched junction bases: 5. The CDR3 reads CASSLGLLAGDEQFF. The CDR3 region has the DNA TGTGCCAGCAGCTTAGGGTTGCTAGCGGGAGATGAGCAGTTCTTC.

In this sample, this clonotype turned up a few times. The chain is built from TRBV7-8 and TRBJ2-7, with D perhaps TRBD2 (6 bases). Germline CDR1 reads SGHVS; CDR2 reads FQNEAQ. V was shortened by 1 base and J by 5 bases, with 15 bases between the two germline ends. This CDR3 comprises 15 residues. CDR3 amino acids: CASSLGGTFPNEQYF. CDR3 in DNA: TGTGCCAGCAGCTTAGGGGGGACTTTCCCCAACGAGCAGTACTTC. Variable domain in full (rest from reference TRBV7-8 and TRBJ2-7): GAGVSQSPRYKVAKRGQDVALRCDPISGHVSLFWYQQALGQGPEFLTYFQNEAQLDKSGLPSDRFFAERPEGSVSTLKIQRTQQEDSAVYLCASSLGGTFPNEQYFGPGTRLTVT.

The table lists this clonotype with a few counts. The chain combines TRBV9 with TRBJ2-7, with 8 bases identical to TRBD2. The CDR3 has 15 residues. CDR1 is SGDLS and CDR2 is YYNGEE in the germline V gene. Trimming at V came to 4 bases and at J to 6 bases, leaving 12 bases not matched to a gene. The CDR3 nucleotides are TGTGCCAGCAGCCCAGGGACTAGTTATGGTCGCGAGCAGTACTTC. The encoded protein is CASSPGTSYGREQYF.

This clonotype was counted only a few times. J is TRBJ1-5 and V is TRBV12-3 or TRBV12-4; D is possibly TRBD1 (5 bases). The CDR3 covers 17 residues. V was trimmed by 8 bases and J by 1 base, leaving 21 bases between them. CDR3 region: CASCSGWGVDSNQPQHF. In nucleotides, the CDR3 is TGTGCCAGCTGCTCGGGCTGGGGGGTAGACAGCAATCAGCCCCAGCATTTT.

The table lists this clonotype with a few counts. The chain employs TRBV18 and TRBJ2-5, with a tentative D call TRBD1 (6 bases). This CDR3 is built from 15 residues. V was shortened by 3 bases and J by 5 bases, with 16 bases between the two germline ends. The V gene's germline CDR1 is KGHSH and CDR2 LQKENI. The chain's CDR3 is CASSPPDRTLETQYF. CDR3 in DNA: TGTGCCAGCTCACCCCCCGACAGGACCCTGGAGACCCAGTACTTC. Drawing the rest from reference TRBV18 and TRBJ2-5, the complete variable domain is NAGVMQNPRHLVRRRGQEARLRCSPMKGHSHVYWYRQLPEEGLKFMVYLQKENIIDESGMPKERFSAEFPKEGPSILRIQQVVRGDSAAYFCASSPPDRTLETQYFGPGTRLLVL.

This clonotype has a handful of counts. The chain combines TRBV5-1 with TRBJ2-1; D unresolved. The V gene lost 0 bases and the J gene lost 4 bases, with 14 bases spanning the gap. The CDR3 has 16 amino acids. The germline CDR1 and CDR2 sequences are SGHRS and YFSETQ. In DNA form, the CDR3 reads TGCGCCAGCAGCTTGGTCGGCCGGAGAGCTTACAATGAGCAGTTCTTC. This codes for CASSLVGRRAYNEQFF.

This clonotype was picked up a small number of times. This sequence joins TRBV20-1 and TRBJ2-1, with 7 bases lining up with TRBD1. The CDR3 loop spans 18 amino acids. The germline gives CDR1 DFQATT, CDR2 SNEGSKA (reference sequence). The V gene end was trimmed by 2 bases and the J gene end by 0 bases; junction bases not matched to a gene: 13. The DNA of the CDR3 is TGCAGTGCTAGACGTCGGGCAGGGGGTGTTAGCTCCTACAATGAGCAGTTCTTC. Its protein product is CSARRRAGGVSSYNEQFF.

This chain links TRBV4-1 with TRBJ2-3, with 13 bases matching TRBD2. Germline assignment: CDR1 MGHRA and CDR2 YSYEKL. V lost 2 bases to trimming and J lost 5 bases; unmatched junction nucleotides: 10. This CDR3 is built from 18 residues. CDR3 protein: CASSQHPGLAGVGDTQYF. The CDR3 region has the DNA TGCGCCAGCAGCCAACACCCCGGACTAGCGGGAGTGGGAGATACGCAGTATTTT.

As regards this clonotype: One end of the junction fails to match germline, which may point to a read error. The genes are TRBV5-8 and TRBJ1-5; no definite D call. The CDR3 is made up of 14 amino acids. Germline V gene sequence: CDR1 SGHTS, CDR2 YDEGEE. The CDR3 here is CASSPGVSKQPQHF. The CDR3 coding sequence is TGTGCCAGCAGCCCAGGAGTTAGCAAGCAGCCCCAGCATTTT.

This clonotype was counted many times. This chain's CDR3 is CASNSGRDTGELFF. CDR3 in DNA: TGTGCCAGTAATAGCGGGAGAGACACCGGGGAGCTGTTTTTT. V and J are TRBV7-9 and TRBJ2-2; 9 positions agree with TRBD2. CDR1 and CDR2 from the germline V gene are SEHNR and FQNEAQ (reference sequence). This CDR3 has 14 amino acids. Trimming cost V 9 bases and J 3 bases; bases outside gene matches: 5.

At least ten counts were recorded for this clonotype. V gene TRBV29-1 combines with J gene TRBJ2-1; weak D call: TRBD2 (5 bases). The V end was cut by 6 bases, the J end by 0 bases, with 15 bases between. The V gene's germline CDR1 is SQVTM and CDR2 ANQGSEA. The CDR3 runs 15 residues. The CDR3 DNA follows: TGCAGCGTCAGCGGCTCACCAGGCTCCTACAATGAGCAGTTCTTC. It specifies CSVSGSPGSYNEQFF.

A few counts support this clonotype. This chain links TRBV6-2 or TRBV6-3 with TRBJ2-1; D perhaps matches TRBD2 (5 bases). The CDR3 is 12 amino acids. Germline V lookup: CDR1 MNHEY, CDR2 SVGEGT. Between the trimmed V and J ends, which lost 6 bases and 15 bases, there was a span of 18 bases. The CDR3, as DNA: TGTGCCAGCAGCCAGGACTCTCCGGTTCGGTTCTTC. This translates into CASSQDSPVRFF.

The chain uses TRBV4-1 and TRBJ2-3; no definite D call. The CDR3 loop spans 14 amino acids. Germline loops: CDR1 MGHRA, CDR2 YSYEKL. V was shortened by 1 base and J by 1 base, with 6 bases between the two germline ends. CDR3 region: CASSQGSGTDTQYF. The CDR3 DNA reads as TGCGCCAGCAGCCAAGGCAGCGGCACAGATACGCAGTATTTT.